This T cell receptor beta chain was identified in a study of blood T cell repertoires in COVID-19. Across the study: Samples representing acute and convalescent COVID-19 were sourced from the United States, Italy and Spain. From T cells, B-cell-depleted T cells, or PBMCs came the material, which was cDNA or gDNA.

In the authors' workflow: It was from reference gene primer amplification that nucleated cell counts were estimated. Clones were sequenced by immunoSEQ multiplex PCR, and TCRdb holds only the in-frame ones, with some missing. V, J and clone size are taken as reported in that table, and D and trimming were inferred from the DNA itself. In the table there are under 200,000 clones, more than 70% of which are singletons. The germline V gene encodes CDR1 MNHEY and CDR2 SVGAGI. CDR3 size: 13 residues. J gave up 6 bases and V 8 bases, and 7 bases lay outside the gene matches. Input material: peripheral blood. The TCR was taken from a man aged 35-49 years with active or convalescent COVID-19. This chain joins TRBV6-5 and TRBJ2-7, with TRBD1 identical over 10 bases. CDR3 in amino acids: CASGTGVFTEQYF. For the CDR3, the DNA is TGTGCCAGCGGGACAGGGGTCTTCACCGAGCAGTACTTC.